The 23 T cell receptor beta chains below were found in one sample sequenced in a study of blood T cells in healthy people across ages. The second PCR ran about 6 to 12 cycles with a sample-barcoded 5' primer and J-beta primers. MiXCR, run by TCRdb on the 5' RACE reads, gives a single entry per CDR3 protein. This table has 1.4 million or so distinct CDR3 sequences, about 42% appearing once. Input material: blood. The receptors were sampled from a woman under 30 in good health.

This clonotype was seen more than once but under ten times. V gene TRBV5-1 combines with J gene TRBJ1-1; D is perhaps TRBD1 (5 bases). Trimming stripped 4 bases from V and 2 bases from J, with 24 bases between. The germline gives CDR1 SGHRS, CDR2 YFSETQ. CDR3 length: 18 amino acids. The CDR3 DNA sequence: TGCGCCAGCAGCCCTGGGGGAAACACAGGATCGAGTAACACTGAAGCTTTCTTT. It is translated as CASSPGGNTGSSNTEAFF. The full variable domain, its missing parts supplied by reference TRBV5-1 and TRBJ1-1, is KAGVTQTPRYLIKTRGQQVTLSCSPISGHRSVSWYQQTPGQGLQFLFEYFSETQRNKGNFPGRFSGRQFSNSRSEMNVSTLELGDSALYLCASSPGGNTGSSNTEAFFGQGTRLTVV.

CDR3 amino acids: CSASVGDYNEQYF. CDR3 DNA sequence: TGCAGTGCTTCGGTGGGAGACTACAATGAGCAGTACTTC. This chain uses TRBV20-1 with TRBJ2-7; D is possibly TRBD2 (5 bases). V lost 5 bases, J lost 7 bases, and 18 bases lay in between. The CDR3 runs 13 residues. From germline, CDR1 is DFQATT and CDR2 SNEGSKA (reference sequence).

The chain couples TRBV20-1 to TRBJ2-2, with D perhaps TRBD2 (5 bases). V lost 6 bases, J lost 7 bases, and 18 bases lay in between. CDR3 length: 14 residues. Germline CDR1 is DFQATT and CDR2 is SNEGSKA (reference sequence). In DNA form, the CDR3 reads TGCAGTGCCTCGGACTTTGGGCCGGGCGGGGAGCTGTTTTTT. Protein sequence: CSASDFGPGGELFF.

J is TRBJ2-1 and V is TRBV4-3; D ambiguous. The J call may be incorrect, as the DNA end agrees better with TRBJ2-7. Per germline, CDR1 LGHNA and CDR2 YSLEER. The CDR3 extends over 15 amino acids. This CDR3 is CASSQGRNSYNEQYF. Written as DNA, the CDR3 is TGCGCCAGCAGCCAAGGCAGAAACTCCTACAATGAGCAGTACTTC.

This clonotype was seen more than once but under ten times. The chain combines TRBV16 with TRBJ2-3; 8 bases map to TRBD1. This CDR3 comprises 16 residues. V trimming: 1 base; J trimming: 1 base; junction bases outside the gene matches: 4. The germline gives CDR1 KGHSY, CDR2 FQNENV. The CDR3 DNA follows: TGTGCCAGCAGCCAATGGACAGGGTTTGGCACAGATACGCAGTATTTT. This codes for CASSQWTGFGTDTQYF.

This clonotype showed up many times. This chain joins TRBV12-3 or TRBV12-4 and TRBJ2-1; D assignment may be TRBD1 or TRBD2 (5 bases each). There are 11 residues in the CDR3. Trimming took off 6 bases at V and 14 bases at J, with 14 bases between the two ends. The CDR3 nucleotides read TGTGCCAGCAGGTTGGGACCTGGGGAGTTCTTC. Translating gives CASRLGPGEFF.

This clonotype was observed a handful of times. The V and J genes are TRBV6-1 and TRBJ1-1; D is undetermined. Germline CDR1 reads MNHNS; CDR2 reads SASEGT. The CDR3 is 14 residues long. Trimming left V 7 bases short and J 1 base short, with 13 bases between. The chain's CDR3 is CASIKYLGNTEAFF. The CDR3 DNA follows: TGTGCCAGCATCAAGTACCTTGGGAACACTGAAGCTTTCTTT.

V and J are TRBV27 and TRBJ2-1, with 12 positions matching TRBD2. The J call is doubtful: the DNA matches TRBJ2-7 better. Germline V gives CDR1 MNHEY, CDR2 SMNVEV (reference sequence). The CDR3 runs to 16 residues. The CDR3 region has the DNA TGTGCCAGCAGTAGACTAGCGGGAGATAAGGACAATGAGCAGTACTTC. Encoded protein: CASSRLAGDKDNEQYF.

The genes are TRBV5-1 and TRBJ2-1, with D possibly being TRBD1 or TRBD2 (6 bases each). This CDR3 has 13 residues. With 7 bases removed from V and 5 bases from J, the gap between germline ends came to 13 bases. The germline CDR1 and CDR2 sequences are SGHRS and YFSETQ. DNA of the CDR3: TGCGCCAGCGCGGGGACAACGGACAATGAGCAGTTCTTC. It yields the protein CASAGTTDNEQFF.

This clonotype appeared a few times. J is TRBJ2-1 and V is TRBV7-8; 13 nucleotides align to TRBD2. The CDR3 has 17 amino acids. Germline trimming cut 3 bases from V and 7 bases from J; bases unmatched to any gene: 9. The V gene's germline CDR1 is SGHVS and CDR2 FQNEAQ. The CDR3 DNA sequence: TGTGCCAGCAGCTTTCCGACACTAGCGGGAGGGGGGAATGAGCAGTTCTTC. Its protein is CASSFPTLAGGGNEQFF. The variable domain in full, completed from reference TRBV7-8 and TRBJ2-1, reads GAGVSQSPRYKVAKRGQDVALRCDPISGHVSLFWYQQALGQGPEFLTYFQNEAQLDKSGLPSDRFFAERPEGSVSTLKIQRTQQEDSAVYLCASSFPTLAGGGNEQFFGPGTRLTVL.

The gene calls are TRBV5-1 and TRBJ2-1; 13 bases line up with TRBD2. The germline CDR1 and CDR2 sequences are SGHRS and YFSETQ. The V segment lost 3 bases and the J segment 6 bases; nucleotides outside the gene matches: 9. This CDR3 region has 17 residues. CDR3 region: CASSYEGLAGDSNEQFF. CDR3 sequence (DNA): TGCGCCAGCAGCTATGAAGGACTAGCGGGAGACTCCAATGAGCAGTTCTTC.

Comments on this clonotype: A much larger clone differs from this one at a single base, so this may be a read error. The rearrangement joins TRBV5-1 to TRBJ2-5; D remains ambiguous. CDR3 length: 17 residues. V was cut by 2 bases and J by 11 bases, with 28 bases left in between. Germline-derived CDR1 and CDR2 are SGHRS and YFSETQ. DNA for the CDR3: TGCGCCAGCAGCTTTCAGAGAGGCACTCCTTATGATAATGAGCAGTACTTC. Its protein is CASSFQRGTPYDNEQYF.

This clonotype has just a few counts. The gene calls are TRBV7-2 and TRBJ1-2; the D is unclear. CDR1 SGHTA and CDR2 FQGNSA come from the germline V gene. V was shortened by 0 bases and J by 4 bases, with 9 bases between the two germline ends. The length of the CDR3 is 14 residues. CDR3 region: CASSLATVAYGYTF. The DNA of the CDR3 is TGTGCCAGCAGCTTAGCCACAGTAGCCTATGGCTACACCTTC.

This chain links TRBV3-1 with TRBJ1-2, with D unclear. The CDR3 has 13 residues. Germline V lookup: CDR1 LGHDT, CDR2 YNNKEL (reference sequence). Trimming took 0 bases from V and 5 from J, leaving 7 bases between them. The CDR3 protein is CASSQDSRYGYTF. The CDR3 DNA reads TGTGCCAGCAGCCAAGATAGCAGATATGGCTACACCTTC. The variable domain in full, completed from reference TRBV3-1 and TRBJ1-2, reads DTAVSQTPKYLVTQMGNDKSIKCEQNLGHDTMYWYKQDSKKFLKIMFSYNNKELIINETVPNRFSPKSPDKAHLNLHINSLELGDSAVYFCASSQDSRYGYTFGSGTRLTVV.

This clonotype was seen a handful of times. The rearrangement joins TRBV10-2 to TRBJ2-5; D could derive from TRBD1 or TRBD2 (6 bases each). The J call is uncertain, as TRBJ2-7 better fits the DNA end. This CDR3 region has 14 residues. Germline V gene sequence: CDR1 WSHSY, CDR2 SAAADI. Here the CDR3 DNA reads TGCGCCAGCAACCGCGCTAGGGGGGCGTACGAGCAGTACTTC. Translating gives CASNRARGAYEQYF.

With respect to this clonotype: The final CDR3 position lacks the conserved phenylalanine or tryptophan, pointing to a likely read error. V is TRBV4-3 and J is TRBJ1-2; D gene uncertain. The CDR3 totals 16 residues. Germline-derived CDR1 and CDR2 are LGHNA and YSLEER. Trimming removed 3 bases from V and 2 bases from J, with 16 bases in between. The CDR3 DNA follows: TGCGCCAGCAGCCATTCCCTCACCAGGAACAACTATGGCTACACCGTC. It yields the protein CASSHSLTRNNYGYTV.

The sample holds one count of this clonotype. This sequence joins TRBV20-1 and TRBJ2-1; D call uncertain. Between the trimmed V and J ends, which lost 0 bases and 7 bases, there was a span of 7 bases. CDR3 length equals 12 residues. The germline gives CDR1 DFQATT, CDR2 SNEGSKA (reference sequence). DNA for the CDR3: TGCAGTGCTAGAGATCCCAGGAATGAGCAGTTCTTC. Translating gives CSARDPRNEQFF.

For this clonotype: At one end the junction does not follow the germline gene, possibly because of a read error. This sequence joins TRBV4-1 and TRBJ1-2; D gene unclear. Germline CDR1 is MGHRA and CDR2 is YSYEKL. The CDR3 runs to 17 residues. This CDR3 is CANSQGSVDVGLVGYTF. For the CDR3, the DNA is TGCGCCAACAGCCAAGGTTCCGTGGACGTTGGGTTGGTAGGCTACACCTTC.

The chain is built from TRBV12-3 or TRBV12-4 and TRBJ2-3, with 9 positions matching TRBD2. The CDR3 runs to 17 residues. After removal of 6 bases from V and 5 bases from J, the junction contained 15 bases not matched to a gene. CDR3 region: CASSPWGAGGPGDTQYF. The CDR3 region has the DNA TGTGCCAGCAGCCCCTGGGGGGCGGGAGGGCCGGGAGATACGCAGTATTTT.

This rearrangement joins TRBV9 to TRBJ2-5; TRBD2 agrees at 10 bases. The CDR3 extends over 17 amino acids. The germline V gene has CDR1 SGDLS and CDR2 YYNGEE. V was pared by 1 base and J by 5 bases, with 11 bases of the junction left unmatched. CDR3 residues: CASSVRSSGGIEETQYF. The CDR3 DNA reads as TGTGCCAGCAGCGTAAGGTCTAGCGGGGGAATCGAGGAGACCCAGTACTTC.

This clonotype turned up a few times. The chain carries TRBV20-1 and TRBJ2-7; 10 bases fit TRBD1. Germline V gene sequence: CDR1 DFQATT, CDR2 SNEGSKA (reference sequence). This CDR3 spans 11 amino acids. In nucleotides, the CDR3 is TGCAGCGGACAGGGGGGGTACGAGCAGTACTTC. Protein sequence: CSGQGGYEQYF.

The gene calls are TRBV7-2 and TRBJ2-2, with no clear D. Germline V gene sequence: CDR1 SGHTA, CDR2 FQGNSA. The CDR3 extends over 14 amino acids. V was clipped by 2 bases and J by 4 bases, with 8 bases between them. The CDR3 sequence is CASSLNRGTGELFF. In DNA, the CDR3 is TGTGCCAGCAGCTTAAACCGCGGCACCGGGGAGCTGTTTTTT.

The chain carries TRBV19 and TRBJ2-1; tentatively, D is TRBD1 (6 bases). Germline V gene sequence: CDR1 LNHDA, CDR2 SQIVND (reference sequence). The V and J ends lost 1 base and 4 bases respectively, with 14 bases between them. The CDR3 consists of 16 residues. The CDR3 loop is CASSIGGHTSYNEQFF. The DNA for the CDR3 is TGTGCCAGTAGTATAGGGGGACACACTTCGTACAATGAGCAGTTCTTC.